This entry is about one TCR beta chain. Genomic DNA templated the TCR beta VDJ and CDR3 profiling. From the reads, TCRdb called clonotypes with MiXCR, one entry per CDR3 protein. The sample consists of approximately 190,000 distinct CDR3 sequences, around 45% of them appearing once. This sample is part of a study of CD8+CD57+ T cells in acquired aplastic anemia. In patients chosen for sequencing, flow cytometry had shown CD8+CD57+ cell expansion. The germline gives CDR1 ENHRY, CDR2 SYGVKD. The CDR3 is 16 residues long. V dropped 6 bases and J dropped 8; count of bases not matched to a gene: 18. The rearrangement joins TRBV10-3 to TRBJ1-2, with 7 bases matching TRBD1. The sequence was collected from a human donor with aplastic anemia. The sequencing input was sorted CD4+, CD8+, or CD8+CD57+ T cells (not recorded which) from PBMCs. The CDR3 here is CAISAGQFQGEDGYTF. For the CDR3, the DNA is TGTGCCATCAGCGCTGGCCAGTTCCAGGGGGAAGACGGCTACACCTTC.